This is a list of T cell receptor beta chains from one sample in a study of immune evolution from preneoplasia to lung adenocarcinoma. The repertoire was sequenced with immunoSEQ multiplex PCR; TCRdb's copy has only in-frame clones and lacks some. The sample yields roughly 8,100 clones, roughly 69% seen once. The sequenced material came from FFPE atypical adenomatous hyperplasia tissue from the lung. These receptors were collected from a donor older than 65 with lung adenocarcinoma. Some clones in this sample may be carry-over from other donors' samples. Each CDR3 is given with its conserved first and last residue. A D gene is named only where the DNA matches it firmly. The listing skips clone size in some rows; elsewhere it reads once, few, many or a size class.

j_gene | d_gene | v_gene | abundance | CDR3aa | CDR3nt
TRBJ2-2 | NA | TRBV30 | NA | CAWSAGLNTGELFF | TGTGCCTGGAGCGCTGGGTTGAACACCGGGGAGCTGTTTTTT
TRBJ2-7 | TRBD1 | TRBV7-9 | few | CASSSGAGTGNYEQYF | TGTGCCAGCAGCTCAGGCGCGGGGACAGGGAACTACGAGCAGTACTTC
TRBJ2-5 | NA | TRBV11-2 | NA | CASSLGWETQYF | TGTGCCAGCAGCTTAGGATGGGAGACCCAGTACTTC
TRBJ2-2 | NA | TRBV5-1 | NA | CASSLPNTGELFF | TGCGCCAGCAGCCTGCCGAACACCGGGGAGCTGTTTTTT
TRBJ1-3 | TRBD1 | TRBV5-1 | NA | CASSYSGTAGNTIYF | TGCGCCAGCAGCTACTCCGGGACAGCTGGAAACACCATATATTTT
TRBJ2-5 | TRBD1 | TRBV5-1 | NA | CASSNGQGETQYF | TGCGCCAGCAGCAATGGACAGGGAGAGACCCAGTACTTC
TRBJ2-5 | NA | TRBV29-1 | NA | CSVVKGQETQYF | TGCAGCGTTGTGAAGGGACAAGAGACCCAGTACTTC
TRBJ2-5 | NA | TRBV5-4 | NA | CASGSGGPEWETQYF | TGTGCCAGCGGCTCGGGGGGCCCCGAATGGGAGACCCAGTACTTC
TRBJ2-1 | NA | TRBV6-4 | NA | CASSDSGRVNEQFF | TGTGCCAGCAGTGACTCGGGTAGGGTCAATGAGCAGTTCTTC
TRBJ1-3 | TRBD1 | TRBV6-5 | NA | CASSQQGTGWYTIYF | TGTGCCAGCAGTCAGCAGGGGACAGGGTGGTACACCATATATTTT
TRBJ2-2 | NA | TRBV6-1 | once | CASSEKVGTLAGELFF | TGTGCCAGCAGTGAAAAAGTAGGGACGCTGGCCGGGGAGCTGTTTTTT
TRBJ1-1 | NA | TRBV10-3 | NA | CASTTGNTEAFF | TGTGCCAGCACGACAGGGAACACTGAAGCTTTCTTT
TRBJ2-5 | NA | TRBV15 | once | CATTPPGSETQYF | TGTGCCACCACCCCCCCCGGGAGCGAGACCCAGTACTTC
TRBJ1-1 | NA | TRBV4-1 | NA | CASSPPDLKTVGGNLNTEAFF | TGCGCCAGCAGCCCGCCAGACTTAAAAACCGTAGGGGGGAACCTGAACACTGAAGCTTTCTTT
TRBJ2-7 | TRBD2 | TRBV28 | NA | CASRQTSGRAYEQYF | TGTGCCAGCAGACAAACTAGCGGGAGGGCCTACGAGCAGTACTTC
TRBJ1-6 | NA | TRBV9 | few | CASSAGEGNSPLHF | TGTGCCAGCAGCGCTGGGGAGGGTAATTCACCCCTCCACTTT
TRBJ1-3 | NA | TRBV7-6 | NA | CASSGETEGNTIYF | TGTGCCAGCTCTGGCGAGACAGAAGGAAACACCATATATTTT
TRBJ1-2 | NA | TRBV9 | few | CASSAQLDNYGYTF | TGTGCCAGCAGTGCACAGCTAGATAACTATGGCTACACCTTC
TRBJ1-2 | NA | TRBV28 | NA | CASSSTAEGYTF | TGTGCCAGCAGTTCGACGGCAGAGGGCTACACCTTC
TRBJ2-5 | NA | TRBV28 | NA | CASSPRQKETQYF | TGTGCCAGTTCCCCGCGACAGAAAGAGACCCAGTACTTC
TRBJ1-6 | NA | TRBV7-9 | hyperexpanded | CASSPLDGHPMNSPLHF | TGTGCCAGCAGCCCCTTGGACGGCCACCCTATGAATTCACCCCTCCACTTT
TRBJ1-5 | NA | TRBV6-5 | NA | CASSTTGSNQPQHF | TGTGCCAGCAGCACGACAGGTTCTAATCAGCCCCAGCATTTT
TRBJ1-1 | NA | TRBV29-1 | few | CSAGWMNTEAFF | TGCAGCGCAGGGTGGATGAACACTGAAGCTTTCTTT
TRBJ2-5 | NA | TRBV5-1 | NA | CASSLGLAQETQYF | TGCGCCAGCAGCTTGGGTCTAGCCCAAGAGACCCAGTACTTC
TRBJ2-7 | TRBD2 | TRBV6-5 | NA | CASRGASGLSEQYF | TGTGCCAGCAGGGGGGCTAGCGGGCTTAGTGAGCAGTACTTC
TRBJ1-2 | NA | TRBV28 | NA | CASSSLHGAFYGYTF | TGTGCCAGCAGCTCTCTTCACGGAGCTTTCTATGGCTACACCTTC
TRBJ2-3 | NA | TRBV10-1 | NA | CASSPGVAEDTQYF | TGCGCCAGCAGTCCCGGGGTAGCAGAAGATACGCAGTATTTT
TRBJ2-2 | NA | TRBV9 | NA | CASSQRQENTGELFF | TGTGCCAGCAGCCAAAGACAGGAAAACACCGGGGAGCTGTTTTTT
TRBJ1-2 | NA | TRBV4-1 | NA | CASRTGGAGGYTF | TGCGCCAGCAGGACGGGGGGCGCGGGCGGCTACACCTTC
TRBJ2-3 | TRBD2 | TRBV14 | few | CASSLLGTRTDTQYF | TGTGCCAGCAGCCTACTCGGGACTAGAACAGATACGCAGTATTTT
TRBJ1-1 | TRBD1 | TRBV5-1 | NA | CASSLGQGAEAFF | TGCGCCAGCAGCTTAGGACAGGGAGCTGAAGCTTTCTTT
TRBJ2-2 | TRBD1 | TRBV30 | few | CAWSVYSGTGDSFGELFF | TGTGCCTGGAGTGTCTACTCCGGGACAGGGGATAGCTTCGGGGAGCTGTTTTTT
TRBJ1-2 | TRBD1 | TRBV30 | NA | CAWSKRTGKNYGYTF | TGTGCCTGGAGTAAAAGGACAGGGAAGAACTATGGCTACACCTTC
TRBJ1-2 | NA | TRBV7-9 | NA | CASRDGSYGYTF | TGTGCCAGCCGCGACGGCAGCTATGGCTACACCTTC
TRBJ1-2 | TRBD1 | TRBV9 | NA | CASSVEGAVGYTF | TGTGCCAGCAGCGTAGAGGGGGCGGTTGGCTACACCTTC
TRBJ1-5 | NA | TRBV5-1 | few | CASSLSGRSNQPQHF | TGCGCCAGCAGCTTGTCCGGGAGATCCAATCAGCCCCAGCATTTT
TRBJ2-7 | TRBD2 | TRBV9 | NA | CASSPGLAGAEQYF | TGTGCCAGCAGCCCGGGACTAGCGGGGGCCGAGCAGTACTTC
TRBJ2-7 | NA | TRBV6-6 | NA | CASRDSDSYEQYF | TGTGCCAGCAGGGATAGCGACTCCTACGAGCAGTACTTC
TRBJ1-5 | TRBD1 | TRBV6-5 | NA | CASSYAGGGSQPQHF | TGTGCCAGCAGTTACGCGGGAGGGGGCTCACAGCCCCAGCATTTT
TRBJ2-6 | NA | TRBV19 | NA | CASKGGRGSGANVLTF | TGTGCCAGTAAAGGCGGGCGAGGGAGTGGGGCCAACGTCCTGACTTTC
TRBJ1-5 | NA | TRBV30 | NA | CAWSRRRGNQPQHF | TGTGCCTGGAGCCGGAGAAGGGGAAATCAGCCCCAGCATTTT
TRBJ2-7 | TRBD1 | TRBV29-1 | few | CSARQGYEQYF | TGCAGCGCTCGACAGGGGTACGAGCAGTACTTC
TRBJ1-1 | NA | TRBV9 | NA | CASSVEGGTRYTEAFF | TGTGCCAGCAGCGTAGAGGGCGGGACGAGGTACACTGAAGCTTTCTTT
TRBJ1-1 | NA | TRBV7-9 | once | CASGAQGFTEAFF | TGTGCCAGCGGCGCCCAGGGGTTCACTGAAGCTTTCTTT
TRBJ2-3 | TRBD1 | TRBV29-1 | NA | CSVFDRAGTDTQYF | TGCAGCGTCTTCGACAGGGCGGGTACAGATACGCAGTATTTT
TRBJ2-5 | TRBD1 | TRBV4-1 | medium-sized | CASSQDIYRGIGETQYF | TGCGCCAGCAGCCAAGATATATACAGGGGGATAGGGGAGACCCAGTACTTC
TRBJ1-1 | TRBD1 | TRBV19 | NA | CASSRPGQGWTEAFF | TGTGCCAGTAGTAGACCGGGACAGGGGTGGACTGAAGCTTTCTTT
TRBJ2-3 | NA | TRBV5-6 | NA | CASSLPLGTQYF | TGTGCCAGCAGCTTGCCGCTGGGTACGCAGTATTTT
TRBJ2-7 | NA | TRBV6-1 | NA | CASSEDAFYEQYF | TGTGCCAGCAGTGAAGATGCTTTCTACGAGCAGTACTTC
TRBJ2-1 | NA | TRBV7-9 | NA | CASITSKSYNEQFF | TGTGCCAGCATCACTAGCAAGTCCTACAATGAGCAGTTCTTC
TRBJ2-5 | TRBD1 | TRBV30 | NA | CAWDRTGVPETQYF | TGTGCCTGGGACCGGACAGGGGTACCCGAGACCCAGTACTTC
TRBJ2-7 | TRBD1 | TRBV5-1 | NA | CASSEGTGIPYEQYF | TGCGCCAGCAGCGAAGGGACAGGGATCCCCTACGAGCAGTACTTC
TRBJ1-1 | NA | TRBV7-2 | NA | CASSPGAGGGEAFF | TGTGCCAGCAGCCCGGGGGCCGGGGGGGGTGAAGCTTTCTTT